One and the same sample provided the 7 T cell receptor beta chains below, sequenced in a study of blood T cell repertoires in COVID-19. Generated by immunoSEQ multiplex PCR, the TCRdb table keeps only in-frame clones and is missing some. The top ten clones hold under 2.5% of a sample with around 240,000 clones, over 75% of them seen once. The sequenced sample was PBMCs or T cells enriched from blood (not recorded which). These receptors came from a woman in her 50s who had recovered from COVID-19.

The V gene is TRBV11-2, the J gene TRBJ2-2, with D possibly matching TRBD1 (6 bases). CDR1 is SGHAT, CDR2 FQNNGV, per germline. There are 18 residues in the CDR3. V dropped 1 base and J dropped 2 bases, with 17 bases sitting between them. DNA for the CDR3: TGTGCCAGCAGCTTAGTCTCTCCCCTAGGGACAAACACCGGGGAGCTGTTTTTT. It codes for CASSLVSPLGTNTGELFF.

The chain recombines TRBV3-1 (or the pseudogene TRBV3-2) with TRBJ2-2, with a weak D call TRBD2 (7 bases). There are 15 residues in the CDR3. Trimming removed 4 bases from V and 1 base from J, with 10 bases in between. In germline, CDR1 is LGHDT, CDR2 YNNKEL (reference sequence). CDR3 sequence (DNA): TGTGCCAGCAGCCTCGGGGGGCGGAACACCGGGGAGCTGTTTTTT. Encoded protein: CASSLGGRNTGELFF.

This clone appeared a few times. This chain connects TRBV5-1 to TRBJ2-7; 7 bases match TRBD1. V shed 5 bases and J 0 bases; nucleotides not matched to a gene: 11. The CDR3 extends over 16 amino acids. CDR1 and CDR2 (germline): SGHRS, YFSETQ. CDR3 DNA sequence: TGCGCCAGCAGGTCCGGGACAGACCCCTTCTCCTACGAGCAGTACTTC. It specifies CASRSGTDPFSYEQYF.

CDR3 DNA sequence: TGCAGCGTGGGAAGCCGGGACTTGGATGGCTACACCTTC. Protein product: CSVGSRDLDGYTF. The chain uses TRBV29-1 and TRBJ1-2, with a possible D match to TRBD1 (5 bases). Germline V lookup: CDR1 SQVTM, CDR2 ANQGSEA. The CDR3 covers 13 residues. The V and J ends lost 6 bases and 6 bases respectively, with 17 bases between them.

The chain uses TRBV28 and TRBJ1-3; 7 nucleotides agree with TRBD1. Germline V gene lookup returns CDR1 MDHEN and CDR2 SYDVKM. V dropped 5 bases and J dropped 2; count of bases not matched to a gene: 0. The CDR3 totals 13 residues. CDR3 DNA: TGTGCCAGCAGTGACAGGGCTGGAAACACCATATATTTT. Protein: CASSDRAGNTIYF.

CDR3 nucleotides: TGTGCCAGCAGCCAAAGGGGAGGCTCCCGGGGCAATCAGCCCCAGCATTTT. Translated, it gives CASSQRGGSRGNQPQHF. The V gene is TRBV3-1 (or the pseudogene TRBV3-2), the J gene TRBJ1-5, with D possibly being TRBD1 (5 bases). Germline loops: CDR1 LGHDT, CDR2 YNNKEL (reference sequence). The V gene lost 2 bases and the J gene lost 2 bases, with 16 bases spanning the gap. The length of the CDR3 is 17 residues.

The CDR3 DNA sequence: TGTGCCACCGGACTAGCGGGAGTCACAGATACGCAGTATTTT. As protein: CATGLAGVTDTQYF. This sequence joins TRBV2 and TRBJ2-3; 13 bases align to TRBD2. The CDR3 contains 14 residues. From germline, CDR1 is SNHLY and CDR2 FYNNEI. V shed 10 bases and J 2 bases; nucleotides not matched to a gene: 3. The full variable domain, completed using reference TRBV2 and TRBJ2-3, is EPEVTQTPSHQVTQMGQEVILRCVPISNHLYFYWYRQILGQKVEFLVSFYNNEISEKSEIFDDQFSVERPDGSNFTLKIRSTKLEDSAMYFCATGLAGVTDTQYFGPGTRLTVL.